This T cell receptor beta chain was captured in a study of OX40 agonist ivuxolimab in advanced cancers. Study-level background: The costimulatory receptor OX40 (CD134) was targeted by ivuxolimab, a fully human IgG2 agonistic monoclonal antibody. Intravenous ivuxolimab was administered to patients every 2 weeks at six dose levels: 0.01, 0.1, 0.3, 1.5, 3 and 10 mg/kg. In the dose-escalation cohort, roughly four fifths of patients were male, and the mean age was roughly 60 years, with a range of roughly 20 to 85. Prior anti-PD-1, anti-PD-L1 or anti-CTLA-4 therapy was permitted, and checkpoint inhibitors had been received by roughly 42% of dose-escalation patients. Partial responses occurred in three dose-escalation patients: two with cutaneous melanoma and one with hepatocellular carcinoma. Of the roughly 50 dose-escalation patients, hepatocellular carcinoma was present in 19, melanoma in approximately 15, renal cell carcinoma in 9 and head and neck cancer in 9. The monotherapy dose-escalation portion (N of about 52 patients) of the phase I ivuxolimab trial is reported in the paper. Peripheral TCRbeta sequencing was intended to test whether TCR sequence diversity was altered and clonal T-cell expansion was caused by ivuxolimab.

The trial excluded patients who had a history of autoimmune disease or who were on systemic immunosuppression. Peripheral blood for TCR sequencing was drawn from every dose cohort at baseline, at cycle 4 day 1 and at cycle 7 day 1. Samples came from an open-label, multicenter, first-in-human phase I dose-escalation trial of ivuxolimab. Adults with locally advanced or metastatic melanoma, renal cell carcinoma, hepatocellular carcinoma or head and neck squamous cell carcinoma were enrolled in the trial. Before TCR sequencing, CD4+ T cells and CD8+ T cells were sorted from peripheral blood as separate populations. This clone was counted once. Its antigen target is currently unknown. Base qualities are not at hand, and no much larger clone is one base apart. According to the germline V gene (reference sequence), CDR1 reads SEHNR and CDR2 reads FQNEAQ. The CDR3 sequence holds 15 residues, the cysteine and phenylalanine included. The kept DNA is CDR3 alone, 45 bases in frame from the first base. The junction carries 22 bases between V and J, which are trimmed by 5 bases and 9 bases respectively.

Genomic DNA was isolated from the sorted cells so that the TCRbeta CDR3 region could be sequenced. TCRbeta CDR3 regions were sequenced using the immunoSEQ Assay. The clones in this table, taken by TCRdb from immuneACCESS, are in-frame only. Not every clone is retained; where verified, under half of the shortfall comes from an unresolved V gene, and the cause of the rest is unknown. Counted in this sample were 90,000 to 100,000 clones; around 85% of them appeared once. The ten top clones hold around 0.82% of the sample. Study-level results and caveats: Low levels of normalized T-cell clonal expansion were also seen in some patients who did not respond. In the 0.1-3.0 mg/kg groups, partial responders had among the lowest normalized peripheral clonal expansion, particularly in CD8+ T cells. At doses of 0.1 to 3.0 mg/kg, clonal expansion of both CD4+ and CD8+ blood T cells was observed from baseline to week 6. The antigen specificity of the peripheral T cells that underwent clonal expansion was not determined. After ivuxolimab, expanded clones were on average more numerous among CD8+ T cells than among CD4+ T cells.

This sample comprised CD4+ or CD8+ T cells sorted from blood, obtained in a trial of the OX40 agonist ivuxolimab. The sequence came from an adult with an advanced solid tumor such as melanoma, head and neck, liver or kidney cancer. The V and J segments used are TRBV7-9 and TRBJ2-5; a tentative D call is TRBD2 (6 bases match). The CDR3 has the sequence CASSVSPGASAAQYF. The DNA is as follows: TGTGCCAGCAGCGTTTCACCGGGAGCGTCAGCGGCCCAGTACTTC. With the rest looked up from the reference TRBV7-9 and TRBJ2-5 genes rather than sequenced, the full variable domain is DTGVSQNPRHKITKRGQNVTFRCDPISEHNRLYWYRQTLGQGPEFLTYFQNEAQLEKSRLLSDRFSAERPKGSFSTLEIQRTEQGDSAMYLCASSVSPGASAAQYFGPGTRLLVL.